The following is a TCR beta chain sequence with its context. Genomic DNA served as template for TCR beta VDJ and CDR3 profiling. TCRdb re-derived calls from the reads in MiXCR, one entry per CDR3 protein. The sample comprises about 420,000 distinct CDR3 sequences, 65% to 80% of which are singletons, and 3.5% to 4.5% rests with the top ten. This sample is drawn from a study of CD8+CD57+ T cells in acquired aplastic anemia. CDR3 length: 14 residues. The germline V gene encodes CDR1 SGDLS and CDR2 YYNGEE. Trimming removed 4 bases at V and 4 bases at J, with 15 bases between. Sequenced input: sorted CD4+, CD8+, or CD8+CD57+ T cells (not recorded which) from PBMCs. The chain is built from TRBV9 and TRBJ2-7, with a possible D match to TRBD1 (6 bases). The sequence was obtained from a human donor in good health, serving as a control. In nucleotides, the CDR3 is TGTGCCAGCAGCCTGACACAGGGAAGTTACGAGCAGTACTTC. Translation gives CASSLTQGSYEQYF. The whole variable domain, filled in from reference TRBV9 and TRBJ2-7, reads DSGVTQTPKHLITATGQRVTLRCSPRSGDLSVYWYQQSLDQGLQFLIQYYNGEERAKGNILERFSAQQFPDLHSELNLSSLELGDSALYFCASSLTQGSYEQYFGPGTRLTVT.